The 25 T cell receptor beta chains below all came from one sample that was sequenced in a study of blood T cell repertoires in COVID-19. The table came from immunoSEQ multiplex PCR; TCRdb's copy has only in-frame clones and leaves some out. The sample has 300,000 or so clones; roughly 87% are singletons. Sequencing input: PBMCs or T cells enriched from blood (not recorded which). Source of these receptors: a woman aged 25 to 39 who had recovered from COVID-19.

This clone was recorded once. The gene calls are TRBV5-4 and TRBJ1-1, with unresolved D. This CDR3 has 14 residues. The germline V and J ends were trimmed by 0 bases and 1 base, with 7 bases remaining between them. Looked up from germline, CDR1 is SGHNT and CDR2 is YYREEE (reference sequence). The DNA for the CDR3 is TGTGCCAGCAGCTTGGCTACGGGGAACACTGAAGCTTTCTTT. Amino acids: CASSLATGNTEAFF.

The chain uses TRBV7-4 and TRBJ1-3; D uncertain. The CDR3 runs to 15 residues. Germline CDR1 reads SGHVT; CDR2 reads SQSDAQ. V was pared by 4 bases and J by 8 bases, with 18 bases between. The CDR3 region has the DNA TGTGCCAGCAGCTCCCGGAATGTCGTGGGAGACACCATATATTTT. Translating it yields CASSSRNVVGDTIYF.

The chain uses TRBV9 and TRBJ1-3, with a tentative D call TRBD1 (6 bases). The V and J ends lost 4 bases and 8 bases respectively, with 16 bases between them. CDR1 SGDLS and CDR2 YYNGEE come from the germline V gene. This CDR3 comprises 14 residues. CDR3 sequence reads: CASSQEQGTHTIYF. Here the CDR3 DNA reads TGTGCCAGCAGCCAAGAACAGGGAACGCACACCATATATTTT.

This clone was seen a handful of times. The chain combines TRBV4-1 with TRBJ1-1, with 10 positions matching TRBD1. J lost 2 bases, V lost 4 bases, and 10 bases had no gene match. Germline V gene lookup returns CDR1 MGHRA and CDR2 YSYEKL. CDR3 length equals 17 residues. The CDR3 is CASSPGQGGRTNTEAFF. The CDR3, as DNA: TGCGCCAGCAGCCCCGGACAGGGGGGCCGGACCAACACTGAAGCTTTCTTT.

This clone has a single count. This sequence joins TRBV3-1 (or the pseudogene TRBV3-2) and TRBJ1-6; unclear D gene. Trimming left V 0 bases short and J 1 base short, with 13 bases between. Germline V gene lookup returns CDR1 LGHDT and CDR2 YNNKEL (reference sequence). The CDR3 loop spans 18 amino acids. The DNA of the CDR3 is TGTGCCAGCAGCCAAGAGTTACAGCTGGCGTCCTATAATTCACCCCTCCACTTT. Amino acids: CASSQELQLASYNSPLHF.

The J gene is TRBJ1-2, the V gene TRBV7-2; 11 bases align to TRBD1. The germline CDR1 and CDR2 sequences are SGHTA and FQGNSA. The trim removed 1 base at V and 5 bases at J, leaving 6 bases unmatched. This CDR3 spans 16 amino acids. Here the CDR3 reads CASSLGVGQGAYGYTF. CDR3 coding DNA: TGTGCCAGCAGCTTAGGGGTCGGACAGGGGGCTTATGGCTACACCTTC. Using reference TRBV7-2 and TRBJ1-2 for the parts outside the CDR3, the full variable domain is GAGVSQSPSNKVTEKGKDVELRCDPISGHTALYWYRQSLGQGLEFLIYFQGNSAPDKSGLPSDRFSAERTGGSVSTLTIQRTQQEDSAVYLCASSLGVGQGAYGYTFGSGTRLTVV.

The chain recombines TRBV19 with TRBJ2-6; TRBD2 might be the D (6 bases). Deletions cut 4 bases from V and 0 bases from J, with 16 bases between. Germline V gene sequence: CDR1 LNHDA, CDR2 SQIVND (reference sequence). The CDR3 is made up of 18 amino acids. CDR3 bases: TGTGCCAGTAGTACCCGGTGGACGGGGGACTCTGGGGCCAACGTCCTGACTTTC. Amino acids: CASSTRWTGDSGANVLTF.

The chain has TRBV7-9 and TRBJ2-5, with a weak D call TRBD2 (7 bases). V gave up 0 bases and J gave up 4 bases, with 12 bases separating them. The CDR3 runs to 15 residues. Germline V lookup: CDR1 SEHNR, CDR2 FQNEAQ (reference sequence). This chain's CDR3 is CASSLAGGPGETQYF. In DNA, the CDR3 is TGTGCCAGCAGCTTAGCGGGGGGGCCTGGAGAGACCCAGTACTTC.

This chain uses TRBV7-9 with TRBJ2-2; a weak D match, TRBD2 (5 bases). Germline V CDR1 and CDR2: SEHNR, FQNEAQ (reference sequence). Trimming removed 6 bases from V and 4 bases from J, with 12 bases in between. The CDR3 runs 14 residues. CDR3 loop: CASRSRGSTGELFF. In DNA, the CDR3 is TGTGCCAGCAGGTCACGGGGATCCACCGGGGAGCTGTTTTTT.

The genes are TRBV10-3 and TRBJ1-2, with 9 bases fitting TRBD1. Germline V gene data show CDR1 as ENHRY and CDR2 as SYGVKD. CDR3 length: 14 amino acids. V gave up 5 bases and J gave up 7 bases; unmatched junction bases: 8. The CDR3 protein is CAISLRDREAGYTF. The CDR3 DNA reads TGTGCCATCAGTTTGAGGGACAGGGAGGCTGGCTACACCTTC.

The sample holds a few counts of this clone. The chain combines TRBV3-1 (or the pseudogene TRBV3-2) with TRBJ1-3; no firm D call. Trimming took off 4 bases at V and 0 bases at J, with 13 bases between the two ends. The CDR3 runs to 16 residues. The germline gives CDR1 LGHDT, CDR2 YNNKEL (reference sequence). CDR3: CASSPRDESSGNTIYF. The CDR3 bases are TGTGCCAGCAGCCCGCGGGATGAGAGCTCTGGAAACACCATATATTTT.

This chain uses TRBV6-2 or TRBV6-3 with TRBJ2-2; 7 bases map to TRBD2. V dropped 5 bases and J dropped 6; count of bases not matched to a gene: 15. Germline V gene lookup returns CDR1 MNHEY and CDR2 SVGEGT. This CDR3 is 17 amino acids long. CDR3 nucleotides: TGTGCCAGCAGTACCCAACTTCCGGGACTATTGGCCGGGGAGCTGTTTTTT. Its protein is CASSTQLPGLLAGELFF.

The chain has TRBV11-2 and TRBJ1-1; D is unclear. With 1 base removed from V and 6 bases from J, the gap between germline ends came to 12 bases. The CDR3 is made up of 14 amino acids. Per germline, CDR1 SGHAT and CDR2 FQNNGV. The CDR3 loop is CASSLAFSRSEAFF. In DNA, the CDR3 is TGTGCCAGCAGCTTAGCCTTCTCGCGCTCTGAAGCTTTCTTT.

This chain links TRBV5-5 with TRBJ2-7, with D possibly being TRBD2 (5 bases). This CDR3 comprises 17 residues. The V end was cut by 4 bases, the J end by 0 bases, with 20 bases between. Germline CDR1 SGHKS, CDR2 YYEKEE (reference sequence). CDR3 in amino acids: CASSPKLAGTRSYEQYF. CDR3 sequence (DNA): TGTGCCAGCAGCCCAAAGTTGGCGGGCACCCGCTCCTACGAGCAGTACTTC.

The CDR3 bases are TGTGCCAGCAGTAAAGAGGGCAGGGGGTATTCACCCCTCCACTTT. This translates into CASSKEGRGYSPLHF. The chain uses TRBV27 and TRBJ1-6, with 7 positions matching TRBD1. In germline, CDR1 is MNHEY, CDR2 SMNVEV (reference sequence). This CDR3 spans 15 amino acids. V lost 5 bases, J lost 8 bases, and 9 bases stayed unmatched.

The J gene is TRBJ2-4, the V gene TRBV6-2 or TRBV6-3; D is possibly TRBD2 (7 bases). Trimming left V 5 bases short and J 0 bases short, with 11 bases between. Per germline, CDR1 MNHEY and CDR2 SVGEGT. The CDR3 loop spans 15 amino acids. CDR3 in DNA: TGTGCCAGCAGTCCCGGGGGGCTAGCCAAAAACATTCAGTACTTC. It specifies CASSPGGLAKNIQYF.

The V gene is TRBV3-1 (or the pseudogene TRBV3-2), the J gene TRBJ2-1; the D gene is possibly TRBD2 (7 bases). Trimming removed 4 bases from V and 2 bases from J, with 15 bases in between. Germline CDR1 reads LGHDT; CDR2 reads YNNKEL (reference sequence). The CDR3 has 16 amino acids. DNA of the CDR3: TGTGCCAGCAGCCCGAGGGGGGGGAGACCCTACAATGAGCAGTTCTTC. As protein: CASSPRGGRPYNEQFF.

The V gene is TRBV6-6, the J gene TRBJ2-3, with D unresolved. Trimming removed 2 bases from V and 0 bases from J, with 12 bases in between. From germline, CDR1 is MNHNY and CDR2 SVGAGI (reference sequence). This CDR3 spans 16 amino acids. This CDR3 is CASSYPPAASTDTQYF. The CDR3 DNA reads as TGTGCCAGCAGTTACCCGCCGGCGGCTAGCACAGATACGCAGTATTTT.

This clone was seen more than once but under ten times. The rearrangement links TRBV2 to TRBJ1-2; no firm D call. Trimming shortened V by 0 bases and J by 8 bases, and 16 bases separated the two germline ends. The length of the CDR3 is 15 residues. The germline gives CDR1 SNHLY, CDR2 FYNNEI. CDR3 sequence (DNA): TGTGCCAGCAGTGAAGCGCCAGTCCCGCGGGAGGGCTACACCTTC. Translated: CASSEAPVPREGYTF. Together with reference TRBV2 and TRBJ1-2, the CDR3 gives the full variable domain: EPEVTQTPSHQVTQMGQEVILRCVPISNHLYFYWYRQILGQKVEFLVSFYNNEISEKSEIFDDQFSVERPDGSNFTLKIRSTKLEDSAMYFCASSEAPVPREGYTFGSGTRLTVV.

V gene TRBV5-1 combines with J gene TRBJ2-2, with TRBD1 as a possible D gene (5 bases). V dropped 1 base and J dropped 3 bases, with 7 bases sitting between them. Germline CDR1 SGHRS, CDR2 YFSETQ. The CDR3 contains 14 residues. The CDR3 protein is CASSLQGYTGELFF. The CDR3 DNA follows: TGCGCCAGCAGCTTGCAGGGCTACACCGGGGAGCTGTTTTTT.

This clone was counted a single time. CDR3 region: CASSTPGQPSYGYTF. The CDR3 DNA follows: TGTGCCAGCAGCACTCCGGGACAGCCTTCTTATGGCTACACCTTC. This chain connects TRBV7-9 to TRBJ1-2, with 7 bases fitting TRBD1. V lost 5 bases, J lost 5 bases, and 11 bases stayed unmatched. The CDR3 loop spans 15 amino acids. Germline loops: CDR1 SEHNR, CDR2 FQNEAQ (reference sequence).

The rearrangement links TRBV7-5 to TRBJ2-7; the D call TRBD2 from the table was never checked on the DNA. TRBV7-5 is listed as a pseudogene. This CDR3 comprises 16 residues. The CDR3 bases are TGTGTCAGAAGCTTAGGACTGAGTGGAGAGGGCTACGAGCAGTACTTC. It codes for CVRSLGLSGEGYEQYF.

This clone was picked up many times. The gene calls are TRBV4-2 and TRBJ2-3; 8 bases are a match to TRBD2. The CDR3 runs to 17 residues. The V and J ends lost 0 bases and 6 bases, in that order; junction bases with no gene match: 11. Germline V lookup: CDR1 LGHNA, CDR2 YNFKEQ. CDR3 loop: CASSQEQAGATGDTQYF. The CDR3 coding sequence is TGTGCCAGCAGCCAAGAACAAGCGGGGGCCACGGGGGATACGCAGTATTTT.

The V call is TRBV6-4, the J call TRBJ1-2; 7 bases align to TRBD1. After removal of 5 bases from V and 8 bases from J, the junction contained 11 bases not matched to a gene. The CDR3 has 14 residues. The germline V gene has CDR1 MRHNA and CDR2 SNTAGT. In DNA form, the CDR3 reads TGTGCCAGCAGTCGCGACTCGACAGGGAGCGGCTACACCTTC. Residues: CASSRDSTGSGYTF.

The CDR3 sequence: CATSDWYENEQFF. Written as DNA, the CDR3 is TGTGCCACCAGTGATTGGTATGAGAATGAGCAGTTCTTC. V gene TRBV24-1 combines with J gene TRBJ2-1; no clear D gene. V lost 2 bases to trimming and J lost 7 bases, with 8 bases between them. Germline V gene lookup returns CDR1 KGHDR and CDR2 SFDVKD. The CDR3 has 13 amino acids.